These 25 T cell receptor beta chains were sequenced from one sample in a study of blood T cell repertoires in COVID-19 (TCRdb year 2020). Library preparation employed the immunoSEQ multiplex PCR assay. In TCRdb, the immuneACCESS table is reduced to in-frame sequences with V and J assigned. These tables do not hold every clone; where another copy was compared, an unresolved V gene accounts for under half, and the others remain unexplained. A total of 78,000 or so clones appear in this sample, over 75% of them only once. About 10% of the sample rests with the top ten. Source material: peripheral blood. Every receptor here comes from a human donor in a cohort sampled during active COVID-19.

In this sample, this clone turned up a few times. This chain joins TRBV3-1 (or the pseudogene TRBV3-2) and TRBJ1-2, with TRBD1 matching 7 bases. The CDR3 totals 15 residues. Trimming took 1 base from V and 4 from J; bases not matched to a gene: 6. Germline CDR1 LGHDT, CDR2 YNNKEL (reference sequence). The CDR3 protein is CASSQANAGGYGYTF. For the CDR3, the DNA is TGTGCCAGCAGCCAAGCGAACGCAGGGGGCTATGGCTACACCTTC.

This chain connects TRBV2 to TRBJ1-5; D is perhaps TRBD1 (5 bases). The CDR3 has 16 residues. V lost 6 bases and J 0 bases, leaving 15 bases between the germline ends. Germline CDR1 SNHLY, CDR2 FYNNEI. The CDR3 protein is CASSPDGHNSNQPQHF. The CDR3 region has the DNA TGTGCCAGCAGCCCCGACGGACACAATAGCAATCAGCCCCAGCATTTT. Combining the CDR3 with reference TRBV2 and TRBJ1-5 gives the whole variable domain EPEVTQTPSHQVTQMGQEVILRCVPISNHLYFYWYRQILGQKVEFLVSFYNNEISEKSEIFDDQFSVERPDGSNFTLKIRSTKLEDSAMYFCASSPDGHNSNQPQHFGDGTRLSIL.

The V gene is TRBV5-6, the J gene TRBJ2-5; 7 positions match TRBD2. The CDR3 is 14 residues long. V lost 4 bases, J lost 2 bases, and 5 bases stayed unmatched. Germline assignment: CDR1 SGHDT and CDR2 YYEEEE. CDR3 bases: TGTGCCAGCAGCCCTGGGGGGGTACAAGAGACCCAGTACTTC. Amino acid sequence: CASSPGGVQETQYF.

This clone was found once. The V and J genes are TRBV18 and TRBJ2-1; no firm D call. The CDR3 sequence is 15 residues long. Germline CDR1 and CDR2: KGHSH and LQKENI. The ends were cut back, 0 bases at V and 0 bases at J, with 6 bases in the middle. The chain's CDR3 is CASSPPASSYNEQFF. The CDR3 region has the DNA TGTGCCAGCTCACCACCTGCGAGCTCCTACAATGAGCAGTTCTTC. The whole variable domain, filled in from reference TRBV18 and TRBJ2-1, reads NAGVMQNPRHLVRRRGQEARLRCSPMKGHSHVYWYRQLPEEGLKFMVYLQKENIIDESGMPKERFSAEFPKEGPSILRIQQVVRGDSAAYFCASSPPASSYNEQFFGPGTRLTVL.

The gene calls are TRBV20-1 and TRBJ2-7; D unresolved. With 3 bases removed from V and 4 bases from J, the gap between germline ends came to 16 bases. Germline CDR1 reads DFQATT; CDR2 reads SNEGSKA (reference sequence). CDR3 size: 14 residues. The CDR3: CSASLAGRLYEQYF. CDR3 in DNA: TGCAGTGCTAGTCTGGCAGGCCGCCTTTACGAGCAGTACTTC.

The chain has TRBV15 and TRBJ2-7, with TRBD1 matching over 7 bases. The germline CDR1 and CDR2 sequences are LNHNV and YYDKDF (reference sequence). This CDR3 is 16 amino acids long. V lost 4 bases and J lost 0; bases outside the gene matches: 9. The DNA for the CDR3 is TGTGCCACCAGCACCCTACGACAGGGCAGCTCCTACGAGCAGTACTTC. Protein product: CATSTLRQGSSYEQYF.

CDR3 residues: CASSQDNAAGSGYTF. The CDR3, as DNA: TGTGCCAGCAGCCAAGATAATGCGGCCGGCAGTGGCTACACCTTC. The chain recombines TRBV4-2 with TRBJ1-2; no firm D call. The CDR3 is made up of 15 amino acids. V lost 0 bases and J lost 7, with 15 bases in between. Germline lookup yields CDR1 LGHNA and CDR2 YNFKEQ.

The V and J genes are TRBV5-1 and TRBJ1-1; maybe TRBD1 (5 bases). Germline assignment: CDR1 SGHRS and CDR2 YFSETQ. V lost 4 bases, J lost 1 base, and 14 bases lay in between. The length of the CDR3 is 15 residues. DNA of the CDR3: TGCGCCAGCAGCCGGTCAGGGTCACCGAACACTGAAGCTTTCTTT. Amino acids: CASSRSGSPNTEAFF.

The V call is TRBV6-5, the J call TRBJ2-5, with D maybe TRBD1 (6 bases). Trimming removed 9 bases from V and 5 bases from J, with 10 bases in between. Germline V gene lookup returns CDR1 MNHEY and CDR2 SVGAGI. This CDR3 has 11 residues. The CDR3: CASYRAETQYF. Written as DNA, the CDR3 is TGTGCCAGTTACAGGGCCGAGACCCAGTACTTC.

This chain uses TRBV28 with TRBJ1-2; 10 positions match TRBD1. The junction had 9 bases not matched to a gene; V was cut back by 5 bases and J by 3 bases. The CDR3 consists of 16 residues. Germline V gene sequence: CDR1 MDHEN, CDR2 SYDVKM. The CDR3 sequence: CASSVARTGGYYGYTF. In DNA form, the CDR3 reads TGTGCCAGCAGTGTAGCCCGGACAGGGGGGTACTATGGCTACACCTTC.

The chain couples TRBV3-1 (or the pseudogene TRBV3-2) to TRBJ2-1; 8 bases are shared with TRBD2. CDR1 and CDR2 (germline): LGHDT, YNNKEL (reference sequence). This CDR3 is 16 amino acids long. V lost 0 bases to trimming and J lost 4 bases; unmatched junction nucleotides: 5. The CDR3 coding sequence is TGTGCCAGCAGCCAAGAGAGCGGGGGCCCGTACAATGAGCAGTTCTTC. As protein: CASSQESGGPYNEQFF.

The V gene is TRBV4-1, the J gene TRBJ2-2; D may be TRBD1 (5 bases). This CDR3 has 17 amino acids. Trimming pared 0 bases from V and 4 bases from J, leaving 15 bases between. Germline CDR1 reads MGHRA; CDR2 reads YSYEKL. The CDR3: CASSQEGAARSTGELFF. For the CDR3, the DNA is TGCGCCAGCAGCCAAGAAGGGGCGGCGCGGAGCACCGGGGAGCTGTTTTTT.

The V and J genes are TRBV30 and TRBJ1-5; D may be TRBD1 (5 bases). The CDR3 sequence is 13 residues long. V lost 1 base and J lost 7, with 11 bases in between. In germline, CDR1 is GTSNPN, CDR2 SVGIG (reference sequence). The CDR3 sequence is CAWSGGGGQPQHF. The CDR3 nucleotides are TGTGCCTGGAGTGGCGGGGGTGGGCAGCCCCAGCATTTT.

The genes are TRBV6-1 and TRBJ1-2, with D maybe TRBD1 (6 bases). The CDR3 is 15 residues long. The V and J ends lost 2 bases and 4 bases respectively, with 14 bases between them. Per the germline V gene, CDR1 is MNHNS and CDR2 is SASEGT. CDR3: CASSERTGRGYGYTF. The CDR3, as DNA: TGTGCCAGCAGTGAAAGAACAGGGAGGGGCTATGGCTACACCTTC.

The genes are TRBV29-1 and TRBJ2-7; D might be TRBD1 (5 bases). CDR1 is SQVTM and CDR2 is ANQGSEA in the germline V gene. Between the trimmed V and J ends, which lost 6 bases and 4 bases, there was a span of 19 bases. CDR3 length equals 14 residues. In DNA form, the CDR3 reads TGCAGCGTCCATAAGCAGGGCCTACAGTACGAGCAGTACTTC. Its protein product is CSVHKQGLQYEQYF.

V gene TRBV15 combines with J gene TRBJ1-2; no clear D. The V and J ends lost 3 bases and 4 bases respectively, with 6 bases between them. CDR1 and CDR2 from the germline V gene are LNHNV and YYDKDF (reference sequence). The CDR3 loop spans 12 amino acids. The CDR3 nucleotides are TGTGCCACCAGCAGCTTCGGCTATGGCTACACCTTC. Translation gives CATSSFGYGYTF.

The chain carries TRBV6-2 or TRBV6-3 and TRBJ2-1; 11 bases are a match to TRBD2. CDR1 MNHEY and CDR2 SVGEGT come from the germline V gene. Trimming cost V 6 bases and J 4 bases; bases outside gene matches: 5. The CDR3 runs to 15 residues. The CDR3 DNA sequence: TGTGCCAGCAGCCCCACTAGCGGGAGTTACAATGAGCAGTTCTTC. Translated, it gives CASSPTSGSYNEQFF.

This clone was detected a few times. The chain is built from TRBV5-1 and TRBJ1-2, with 10 nucleotides matching TRBD1. The length of the CDR3 is 16 residues. Germline V gene data show CDR1 as SGHRS and CDR2 as YFSETQ. J gave up 7 bases and V 0 bases, and 9 bases lay outside the gene matches. This CDR3 reads CASSLEPGQGWLGYTF. CDR3 DNA sequence: TGCGCCAGCAGCTTGGAGCCGGGACAGGGGTGGCTTGGCTACACCTTC.

V and J are TRBV6-6 and TRBJ2-2; D gene ambiguous. The germline CDR1 and CDR2 sequences are MNHNY and SVGAGI (reference sequence). The CDR3 covers 16 residues. Trimming removed 0 bases from V and 0 bases from J, with 8 bases in between. The CDR3 region is CASSYSRPANTGELFF. For the CDR3, the DNA is TGTGCCAGCAGTTACTCGCGGCCAGCGAACACCGGGGAGCTGTTTTTT.

The chain has TRBV18 and TRBJ2-7, with 8 bases aligning to TRBD2. Germline CDR1 is KGHSH and CDR2 is LQKENI. V was clipped by 9 bases and J by 0 bases; unmatched bases: 1. The CDR3 has 12 amino acids. This chain's CDR3 is CASGLASYEQYF. CDR3 nucleotides: TGTGCCAGTGGACTAGCCTCCTACGAGCAGTACTTC.

There are a few counts of this clone. V usage is TRBV11-2 and J usage is TRBJ2-7; possible D gene TRBD2, 5 bases. CDR1 SGHAT and CDR2 FQNNGV come from the germline V gene. V was clipped by 5 bases and J by 5 bases, with 22 bases between them. The length of the CDR3 is 16 residues. CDR3 sequence reads: CASSLGWGEGKHEQYF. The CDR3 DNA is TGTGCCAGCAGCCTCGGTTGGGGAGAGGGTAAGCACGAGCAGTACTTC.

The chain has TRBV6-2 or TRBV6-3 and TRBJ2-3; TRBD2 is a possible D gene (7 bases). The CDR3 spans 15 residues. V was cut by 2 bases and J by 3 bases, with 12 bases left in between. Germline CDR1 MNHEY, CDR2 SVGEGT. CDR3 protein: CASSYLGGPTDTQYF. Written as DNA, the CDR3 is TGTGCCAGCAGTTACCTCGGGGGGCCAACAGATACGCAGTATTTT.

The chain has TRBV6-5 and TRBJ1-2; 7 nucleotides match TRBD1. Germline CDR1 reads MNHEY; CDR2 reads SVGAGI. The junction had 7 bases not matched to a gene; V was cut back by 6 bases and J by 6 bases. This CDR3 is 13 amino acids long. This chain's CDR3 is CASRTTGTDGYTF. The CDR3, as DNA: TGTGCCAGCAGGACGACAGGGACGGATGGCTACACCTTC.

J is TRBJ1-5 and V is TRBV7-2, with 12 bases fitting TRBD1. Germline values: CDR1 SGHTA, CDR2 FQGNSA. This CDR3 has 15 residues. V lost 5 bases, J lost 7 bases, and 6 bases stayed unmatched. This CDR3 reads CASSQGQGARQPQHF. CDR3 nucleotides: TGTGCCAGCAGCCAGGGACAGGGGGCGCGGCAGCCCCAGCATTTT.

This clone was found once. The chain recombines TRBV18 with TRBJ2-4; no clear D gene. Looked up from germline, CDR1 is KGHSH and CDR2 is LQKENI. Trimming stripped 6 bases from V and 2 bases from J, with 14 bases between. The CDR3 runs to 15 residues. The CDR3, as DNA: TGTGCCAGCTCCTCCTGGGCCGCTACCAAAAACATTCAGTACTTC. Encoded protein: CASSSWAATKNIQYF.